The 4 T cell receptor beta chains below come from one sample, sequenced in a study of T cells expressing NK-cell markers. One entry per CDR3 protein, without DNA, is what TCRdb gives after re-calling the 5' RACE reads. This table lists about 160,000 distinct CDR3 sequences. What was sequenced was blood T cells: a sorted CD56 or NKG2C T cell subset, CD4+ or CD8+ T cells, or bulk PBMC T cells (not recorded which). The receptors come from a man between 18 and 69 years old in good health.

V is TRBV6-2 or TRBV6-3 and J is TRBJ2-7. The CDR3 has 13 amino acids. The germline gives CDR1 MNHEY, CDR2 SVGEGT. The CDR3 spells CASSWGISYEQYF.

The rearrangement uses TRBV5-5 and TRBJ1-1; with no DNA, the TCRdb D assignment of TRBD1 cannot be verified. CDR3 length: 14 amino acids. Germline V gene lookup returns CDR1 SGHKS and CDR2 YYEKEE (reference sequence). The CDR3: CASSPTDRDTEAFF.

The V gene is TRBV7-8, the J gene TRBJ1-4; the TCRdb D gene call, TRBD1, has no DNA to confirm it. This CDR3 contains 14 residues. CDR1 is SGHVS and CDR2 is FQNEAQ in the germline V gene. CDR3 amino acids: CASSEEGANEKLFF.

The rearrangement joins TRBV19 to TRBJ2-3; the D gene TCRdb calls, TRBD1, cannot be checked with no DNA. The CDR3 is 15 amino acids. Germline CDR1 and CDR2: LNHDA and SQIVND (reference sequence). The CDR3 loop reads CASSIGRQDGDTQYF.